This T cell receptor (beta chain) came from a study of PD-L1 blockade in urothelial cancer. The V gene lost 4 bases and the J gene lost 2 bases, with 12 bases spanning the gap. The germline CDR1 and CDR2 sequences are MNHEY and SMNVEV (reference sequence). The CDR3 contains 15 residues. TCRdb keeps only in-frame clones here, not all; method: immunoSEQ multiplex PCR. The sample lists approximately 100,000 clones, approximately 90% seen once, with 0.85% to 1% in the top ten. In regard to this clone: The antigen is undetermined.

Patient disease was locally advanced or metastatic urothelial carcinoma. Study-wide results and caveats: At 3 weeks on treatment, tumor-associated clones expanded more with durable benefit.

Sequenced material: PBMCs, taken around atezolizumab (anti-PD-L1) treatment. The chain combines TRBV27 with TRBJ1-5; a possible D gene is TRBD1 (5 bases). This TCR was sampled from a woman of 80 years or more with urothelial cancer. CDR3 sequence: CASSWGRGGNQPQHF. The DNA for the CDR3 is TGTGCCAGCAGTTGGGGTCGGGGGGGCAATCAGCCCCAGCATTTT.